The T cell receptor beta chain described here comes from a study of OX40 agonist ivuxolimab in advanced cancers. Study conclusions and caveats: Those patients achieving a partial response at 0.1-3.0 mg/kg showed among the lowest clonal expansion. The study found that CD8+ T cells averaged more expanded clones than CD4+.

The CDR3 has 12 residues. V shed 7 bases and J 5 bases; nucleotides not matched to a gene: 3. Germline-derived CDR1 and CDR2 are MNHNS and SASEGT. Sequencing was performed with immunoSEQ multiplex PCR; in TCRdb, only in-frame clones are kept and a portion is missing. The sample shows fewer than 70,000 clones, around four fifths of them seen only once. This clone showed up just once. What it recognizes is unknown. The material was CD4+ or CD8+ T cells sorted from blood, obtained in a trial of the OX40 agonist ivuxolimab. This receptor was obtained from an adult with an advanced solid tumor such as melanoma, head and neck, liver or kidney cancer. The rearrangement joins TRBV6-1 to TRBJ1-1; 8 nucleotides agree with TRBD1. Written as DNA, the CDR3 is TGTGCCAGCAAGACAGGGGAAACTGAAGCTTTCTTT. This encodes CASKTGETEAFF.